Below are 16 T cell receptor beta chains sequenced from a single sample in a study of blood T cell repertoires in COVID-19. TCRdb keeps only in-frame clones here, not all; method: immunoSEQ multiplex PCR. The table lists about 28,000 clones, approximately 86% of them singletons. Sequenced input: peripheral blood. The receptor set was obtained from a man aged 55-75 years with active COVID-19.

The rearrangement uses TRBV5-6 and TRBJ2-3; 14 bases agree with TRBD2. This CDR3 is 15 amino acids long. Germline CDR1 SGHDT, CDR2 YYEEEE. With 3 bases clipped from V and 9 bases from J, the junction kept 6 bases outside the gene matches. The CDR3 loop reads CASSYWTSGGLTQYF. As DNA, the CDR3 is TGTGCCAGCAGCTATTGGACTAGCGGGGGGTTGACGCAGTATTTT.

This chain uses TRBV7-8 with TRBJ2-3, with 9 bases identical to TRBD2. The CDR3 runs to 17 residues. Unmatched junction bases numbered 13, after V lost 8 bases and J lost 1 base. The V gene's germline CDR1 is SGHVS and CDR2 FQNEAQ. In DNA form, the CDR3 reads TGTGCCAGCTACAGGGAACCGGCTAGCGGGGGCACAGATACGCAGTATTTT. As protein: CASYREPASGGTDTQYF.

The chain uses TRBV18 and TRBJ1-5, with D unclear. CDR3 size: 16 residues. V was trimmed by 1 base and J by 2 bases, leaving 12 bases between them. Germline lookup yields CDR1 KGHSH and CDR2 LQKENI. In DNA, the CDR3 is TGTGCCAGCTCACCACGAGAGGGAATGGGCAATCAGCCCCAGCATTTT. Amino acid sequence: CASSPREGMGNQPQHF.

This sequence joins TRBV18 and TRBJ2-3, with a weak D call TRBD2 (6 bases). Trimming removed 3 bases from V and 7 bases from J, with 17 bases in between. The CDR3 length is 15 residues. The V gene's germline CDR1 is KGHSH and CDR2 LQKENI. The CDR3 nucleotides are TGTGCCAGCTCACCCCCGGGACTCCAGGGTCATACGCAGTATTTT. Its translation: CASSPPGLQGHTQYF.

The chain carries TRBV19 and TRBJ2-7, with a tentative D call TRBD2 (5 bases). This CDR3 region has 14 residues. Germline V gives CDR1 LNHDA, CDR2 SQIVND (reference sequence). Trimming pared 2 bases from V and 0 bases from J, leaving 8 bases between. CDR3 DNA: TGTGCCAGTAGTATAAGGACTCGCTCCTACGAGCAGTACTTC. Encoded protein: CASSIRTRSYEQYF.

V is TRBV27 and J is TRBJ1-1; D might be TRBD1 (5 bases). V lost 6 bases and J 6 bases, leaving 11 bases between the germline ends. There are 12 residues in the CDR3. The germline V gene encodes CDR1 MNHEY and CDR2 SMNVEV (reference sequence). As DNA, the CDR3 is TGTGCCAGCAGCCCGCGGGGGGCTGAAGCTTTCTTT. Its translation is CASSPRGAEAFF.

The V call is TRBV7-4, the J call TRBJ1-5; possible D gene TRBD1, 5 bases. The CDR3 has 13 residues. Trimming took off 2 bases at V and 6 bases at J, with 8 bases between the two ends. CDR1 is SGHVT, CDR2 SQSDAQ, per germline. The CDR3 nucleotides are TGTGCCAGCAGCTTAACAGGCTGTCAGCCCCAGCATTTT. It translates to CASSLTGCQPQHF.

CDR3 DNA sequence: TGTGCCACCAGCAGAGATGTGGGACAGCCGAGTCCCTACGAGCAGTACTTC. Translation: CATSRDVGQPSPYEQYF. The rearrangement uses TRBV15 and TRBJ2-7; TRBD1 aligns across 7 bases. CDR3 size: 17 residues. J lost 2 bases, V lost 0 bases, and 10 bases had no gene match. CDR1 is LNHNV and CDR2 is YYDKDF in the germline V gene (reference sequence).

This CDR3 is CASSLGDNYGYTF. The CDR3 DNA reads as TGCGCCAGCAGCCTAGGTGATAACTATGGCTACACCTTC. The genes are TRBV5-1 and TRBJ1-2; D not resolved. The V end lost 4 bases, the J end lost 1 base, and 8 bases lay between the germline ends. Germline lookup yields CDR1 SGHRS and CDR2 YFSETQ. The CDR3 is made up of 13 amino acids.

The chain couples TRBV7-8 to TRBJ2-3; D ambiguous. From germline, CDR1 is SGHVS and CDR2 FQNEAQ. Trimming left V 1 base short and J 0 bases short, with 11 bases between. The CDR3 is made up of 16 amino acids. The CDR3 protein is CASSLGAWLSTDTQYF. In nucleotides, the CDR3 is TGTGCCAGCAGCTTAGGGGCCTGGCTTAGCACAGATACGCAGTATTTT.

The chain joins TRBV6-6 to TRBJ2-2; 8 bases line up with TRBD2. The CDR3 runs 15 residues. J lost 0 bases, V lost 5 bases, and 2 bases had no gene match. CDR1 MNHNY and CDR2 SVGAGI come from the germline V gene (reference sequence). The CDR3 bases are TGTGCCAGCAGTAATAGCGGGGCGAACACCGGGGAGCTGTTTTTT. Amino acids: CASSNSGANTGELFF.

J is TRBJ2-3 and V is TRBV7-3, with D perhaps matching TRBD2 (5 bases). Looked up from germline, CDR1 is SGHTA and CDR2 is FQGTGA. The CDR3 has 17 residues. V lost 4 bases and J lost 6, with 23 bases in between. The CDR3: CASSSDSTGFPRDTQYF. Written as DNA, the CDR3 is TGTGCCAGCAGCTCCGACTCCACGGGGTTTCCAAGGGATACGCAGTATTTT.

The CDR3 loop is CASSSFLRQGGGSPLHF. CDR3 nucleotide sequence: TGTGCCAGCAGTTCCTTCCTCCGACAGGGTGGTGGTTCACCCCTCCACTTT. The gene calls are TRBV27 and TRBJ1-6, with 7 bases identical to TRBD1. Germline lookup yields CDR1 MNHEY and CDR2 SMNVEV (reference sequence). V lost 4 bases to trimming and J lost 9 bases; unmatched junction nucleotides: 15. This CDR3 contains 17 residues.

Only a few counts were recorded for this clone. The chain combines TRBV18 with TRBJ1-2, with a weak D call TRBD1 (6 bases). V lost 4 bases and J lost 8, with 17 bases in between. The CDR3 sequence is 14 residues long. The germline CDR1 and CDR2 sequences are KGHSH and LQKENI. CDR3: CASSREQGAQGYTF. CDR3 coding DNA: TGTGCCAGCTCACGGGAACAGGGAGCGCAGGGCTACACCTTC. Supplemented by reference TRBV18 and TRBJ1-2, the full variable domain reads NAGVMQNPRHLVRRRGQEARLRCSPMKGHSHVYWYRQLPEEGLKFMVYLQKENIIDESGMPKERFSAEFPKEGPSILRIQQVVRGDSAAYFCASSREQGAQGYTFGSGTRLTVV.

The rearrangement uses TRBV28 and TRBJ2-1, with TRBD1 as a possible D gene (6 bases). Germline assignment: CDR1 MDHEN and CDR2 SYDVKM. This CDR3 has 15 residues. V was cut by 5 bases and J by 8 bases, with 19 bases left in between. The CDR3 coding sequence is TGTGCCAGCAGTCCTTCGGTCAGGGGTGCGTATGAGCAGTTCTTC. This gives the protein CASSPSVRGAYEQFF.

The rearrangement uses TRBV6-5 and TRBJ2-2; 8 nucleotides line up with TRBD1. Trimming took 2 bases from V and 1 from J; bases not matched to a gene: 3. This CDR3 has 16 residues. Looked up from germline, CDR1 is MNHEY and CDR2 is SVGAGI. CDR3 amino acids: CASSYEGTGNTGELFF. The CDR3 coding sequence is TGTGCCAGCAGTTACGAGGGGACAGGGAACACCGGGGAGCTGTTTTTT.